The T cell receptor beta chain described here comes from a study of T cell responses to AZD1222 COVID-19 vaccine. Worth noting for this clone: Its antigen is not known.

This table comes from immunoSEQ multiplex PCR, and its TCRdb copy is limited to in-frame clones, with some not included. In the table there are some 120,000 clones, approximately 90% of which are singletons. Study-wide points: Mostly white British, mostly female donors; authors suggested clonal diversity may be underestimated.

The V and J ends lost 2 bases and 1 base respectively, with 12 bases between them. The germline gives CDR1 KGHSH, CDR2 LQKENI. The CDR3 totals 15 residues. The material sequenced was peripheral blood, taken 28 days after the second dose of the MenACWY control vaccine. The chain joins TRBV18 to TRBJ2-7; the D is unclear. The clonotype originates from an adult who received the MenACWY meningococcal vaccine as a control. The CDR3 DNA is TGTGCCAGCTCACCAATCGGGTCGGGTTCCTACGAGCAGTACGTC. The encoded protein is CASSPIGSGSYEQYV.